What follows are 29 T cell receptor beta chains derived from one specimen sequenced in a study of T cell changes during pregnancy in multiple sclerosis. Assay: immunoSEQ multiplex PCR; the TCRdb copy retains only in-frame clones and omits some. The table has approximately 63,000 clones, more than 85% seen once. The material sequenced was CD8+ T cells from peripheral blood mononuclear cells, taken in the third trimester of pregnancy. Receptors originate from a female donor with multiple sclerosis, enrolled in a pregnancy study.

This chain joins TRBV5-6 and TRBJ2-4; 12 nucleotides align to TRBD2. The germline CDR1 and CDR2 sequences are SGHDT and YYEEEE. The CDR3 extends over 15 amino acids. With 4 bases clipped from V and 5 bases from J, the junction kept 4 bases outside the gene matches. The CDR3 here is CASSPSGRAQNIQYF. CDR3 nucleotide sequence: TGTGCCAGCAGCCCTAGCGGGAGGGCCCAAAACATTCAGTACTTC.

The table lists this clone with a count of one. The CDR3 region has the DNA TGTGCCAGTAGTATTGGGACAGGGGGGTACGAGCAGTACTTC. Its translation is CASSIGTGGYEQYF. The genes are TRBV19 and TRBJ2-7, with 11 bases that match TRBD1. Germline CDR1 and CDR2: LNHDA and SQIVND (reference sequence). V shed 3 bases, J shed 4 bases, and the junction held 2 bases outside the gene matches. This CDR3 spans 14 amino acids. The full variable domain, rest sourced from reference TRBV19 and TRBJ2-7, is DGGITQSPKYLFRKEGQNVTLSCEQNLNHDAMYWYRQDPGQGLRLIYYSQIVNDFQKGDIAEGYSVSREKKESFPLTVTSAQKNPTAFYLCASSIGTGGYEQYFGPGTRLTVT.

The CDR3 DNA is TGTGCCAGCAGCGTAGTCGGGGGGCAATGGGATGAGCAGTTCTTC. It yields the protein CASSVVGGQWDEQFF. V is TRBV9 and J is TRBJ2-1; D possibly corresponds to TRBD2 (7 bases). Germline values: CDR1 SGDLS, CDR2 YYNGEE. V was cut by 0 bases and J by 8 bases, with 15 bases left in between. The CDR3 covers 15 residues.

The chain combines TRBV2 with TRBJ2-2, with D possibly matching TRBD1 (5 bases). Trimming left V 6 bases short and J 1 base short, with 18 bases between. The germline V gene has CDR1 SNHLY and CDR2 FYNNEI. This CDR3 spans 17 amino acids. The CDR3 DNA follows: TGTGCCAGCAGCGGAATCTCGGCAGGGAAGAACACCGGGGAGCTGTTTTTT. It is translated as CASSGISAGKNTGELFF.

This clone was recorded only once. DNA for the CDR3: TGTGCCAGTATGGTAGGGGCAAATCAGCCCCAGCATTTT. Encoded protein: CASMVGANQPQHF. This chain uses TRBV19 with TRBJ1-5; TRBD1 might be the D (5 bases). The V and J ends lost 7 bases and 4 bases respectively, with 11 bases between them. CDR1 is LNHDA and CDR2 is SQIVND in the germline V gene (reference sequence). There are 13 residues in the CDR3.

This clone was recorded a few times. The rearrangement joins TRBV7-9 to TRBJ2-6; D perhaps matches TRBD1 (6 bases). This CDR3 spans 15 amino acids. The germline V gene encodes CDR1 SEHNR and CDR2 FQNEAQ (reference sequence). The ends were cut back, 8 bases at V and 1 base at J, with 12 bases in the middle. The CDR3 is CASARGESGANVLTF. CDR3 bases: TGTGCCAGCGCCAGGGGAGAGTCTGGGGCCAACGTCCTGACTTTC.

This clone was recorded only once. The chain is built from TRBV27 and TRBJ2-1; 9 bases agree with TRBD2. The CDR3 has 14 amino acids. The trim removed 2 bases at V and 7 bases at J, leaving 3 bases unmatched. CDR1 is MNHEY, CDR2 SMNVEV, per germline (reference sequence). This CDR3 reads CASSLRGRENEQFF. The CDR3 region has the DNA TGTGCCAGCAGTTTACGCGGGAGGGAAAATGAGCAGTTCTTC.

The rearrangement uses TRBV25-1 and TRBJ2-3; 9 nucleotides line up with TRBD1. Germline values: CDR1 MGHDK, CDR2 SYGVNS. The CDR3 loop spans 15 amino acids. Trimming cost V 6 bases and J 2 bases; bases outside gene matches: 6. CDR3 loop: CASRAGTGYTDTQYF. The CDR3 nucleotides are TGTGCCAGCAGGGCCGGGACAGGGTACACAGATACGCAGTATTTT.

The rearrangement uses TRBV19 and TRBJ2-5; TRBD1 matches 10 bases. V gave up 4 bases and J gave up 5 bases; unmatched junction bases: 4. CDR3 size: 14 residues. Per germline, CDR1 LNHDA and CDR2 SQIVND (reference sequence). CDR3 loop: CASSRQGAGETQYF. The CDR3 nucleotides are TGTGCCAGTAGTAGACAGGGGGCTGGGGAGACCCAGTACTTC. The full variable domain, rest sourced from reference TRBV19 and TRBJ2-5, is DGGITQSPKYLFRKEGQNVTLSCEQNLNHDAMYWYRQDPGQGLRLIYYSQIVNDFQKGDIAEGYSVSREKKESFPLTVTSAQKNPTAFYLCASSRQGAGETQYFGPGTRLLVL.

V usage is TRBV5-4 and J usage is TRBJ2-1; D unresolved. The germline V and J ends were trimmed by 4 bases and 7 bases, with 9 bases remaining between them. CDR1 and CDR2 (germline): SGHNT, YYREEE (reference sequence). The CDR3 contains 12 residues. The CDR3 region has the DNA TGTGCCAGCAGCGGGCCAGGAAATGAGCAGTTCTTC. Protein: CASSGPGNEQFF.

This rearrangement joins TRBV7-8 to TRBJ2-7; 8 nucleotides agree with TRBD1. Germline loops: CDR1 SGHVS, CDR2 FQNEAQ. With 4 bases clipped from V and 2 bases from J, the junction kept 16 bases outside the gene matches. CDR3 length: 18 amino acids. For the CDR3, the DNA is TGTGCCAGCAGCTCTACCGGGACAGGTGAGCCACTTCCCTACGAGCAGTACTTC. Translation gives CASSSTGTGEPLPYEQYF.

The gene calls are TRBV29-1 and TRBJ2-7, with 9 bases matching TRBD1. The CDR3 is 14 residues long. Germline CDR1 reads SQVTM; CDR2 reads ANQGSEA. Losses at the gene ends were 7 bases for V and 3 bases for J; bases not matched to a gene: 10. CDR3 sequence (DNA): TGCAGCGCGAGGTCCGGGACAGGGCTCTACGAGCAGTACTTC. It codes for CSARSGTGLYEQYF.

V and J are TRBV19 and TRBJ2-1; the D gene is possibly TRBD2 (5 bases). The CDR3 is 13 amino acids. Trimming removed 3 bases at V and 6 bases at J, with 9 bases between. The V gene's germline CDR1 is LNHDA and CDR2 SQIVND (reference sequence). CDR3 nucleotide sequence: TGTGCCAGTAGTATCAGAGCGGTCAATGAGCAGTTCTTC. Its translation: CASSIRAVNEQFF.

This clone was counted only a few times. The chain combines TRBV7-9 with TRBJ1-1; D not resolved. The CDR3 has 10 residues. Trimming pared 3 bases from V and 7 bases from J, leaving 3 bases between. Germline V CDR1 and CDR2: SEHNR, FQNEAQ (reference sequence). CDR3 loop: CASSFFEAFF. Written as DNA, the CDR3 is TGTGCCAGCAGCTTCTTTGAAGCTTTCTTT.

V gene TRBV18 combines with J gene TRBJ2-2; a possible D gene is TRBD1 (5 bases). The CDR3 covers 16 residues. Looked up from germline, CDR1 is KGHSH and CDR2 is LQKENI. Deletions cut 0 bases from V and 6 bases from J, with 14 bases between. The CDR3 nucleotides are TGTGCCAGCTCACCACCAGGCAGGGTTACCCCCGGGGAGCTGTTTTTT. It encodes CASSPPGRVTPGELFF.

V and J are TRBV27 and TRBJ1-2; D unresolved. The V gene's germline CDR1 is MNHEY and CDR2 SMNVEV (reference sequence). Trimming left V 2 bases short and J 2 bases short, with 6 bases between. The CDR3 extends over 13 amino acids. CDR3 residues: CASSLTPNYGYTF. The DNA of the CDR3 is TGTGCCAGCAGTTTAACTCCCAACTATGGCTACACCTTC.

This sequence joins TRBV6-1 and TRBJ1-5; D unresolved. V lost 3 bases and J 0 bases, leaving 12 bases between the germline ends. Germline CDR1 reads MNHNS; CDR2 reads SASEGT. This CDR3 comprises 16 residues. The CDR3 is CASSEHISYSNQPQHF. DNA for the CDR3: TGTGCCAGCAGTGAGCACATATCTTATAGCAATCAGCCCCAGCATTTT.

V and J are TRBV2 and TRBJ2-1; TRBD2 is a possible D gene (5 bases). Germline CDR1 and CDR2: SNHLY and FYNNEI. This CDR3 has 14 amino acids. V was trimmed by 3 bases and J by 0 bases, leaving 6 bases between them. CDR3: CASSDGDSYNEQFF. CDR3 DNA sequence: TGTGCCAGCAGTGACGGGGACTCCTACAATGAGCAGTTCTTC.

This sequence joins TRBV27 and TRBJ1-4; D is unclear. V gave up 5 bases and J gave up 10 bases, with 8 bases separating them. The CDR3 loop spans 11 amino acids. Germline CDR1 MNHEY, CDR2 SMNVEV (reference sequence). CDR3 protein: CASSNRLKLFF. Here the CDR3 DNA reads TGTGCCAGCAGTAACCGGTTAAAACTGTTTTTT.

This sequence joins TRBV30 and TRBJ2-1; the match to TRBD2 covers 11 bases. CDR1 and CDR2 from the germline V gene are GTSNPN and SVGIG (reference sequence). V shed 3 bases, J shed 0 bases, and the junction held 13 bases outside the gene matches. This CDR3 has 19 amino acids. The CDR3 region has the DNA TGTGCCTGGAGAGCCGGGACTAGCGGTAAGATAAGCTCCTACAATGAGCAGTTCTTC. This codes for CAWRAGTSGKISSYNEQFF.

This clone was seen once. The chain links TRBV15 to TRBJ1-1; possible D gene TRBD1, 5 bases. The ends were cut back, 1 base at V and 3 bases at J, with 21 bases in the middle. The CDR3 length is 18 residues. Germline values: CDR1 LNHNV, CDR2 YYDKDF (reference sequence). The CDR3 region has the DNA TGTGCCACCAGCAGAGGATGGGCAGGAGGGGACGGGGACACTGAAGCTTTCTTT. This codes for CATSRGWAGGDGDTEAFF.

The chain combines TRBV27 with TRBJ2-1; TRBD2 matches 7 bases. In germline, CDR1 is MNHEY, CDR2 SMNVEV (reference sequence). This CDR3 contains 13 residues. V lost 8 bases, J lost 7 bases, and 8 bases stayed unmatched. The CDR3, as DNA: TGTGCCAGCGGGGGGAGGGCCGGGAATGAGCAGTTCTTC. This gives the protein CASGGRAGNEQFF.

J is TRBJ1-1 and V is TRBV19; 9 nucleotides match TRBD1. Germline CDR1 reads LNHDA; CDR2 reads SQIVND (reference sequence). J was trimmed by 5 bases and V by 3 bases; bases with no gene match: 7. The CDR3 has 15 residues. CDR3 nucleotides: TGTGCCAGTAGTATGGGCAACAGGGGGCGGACTGAAGCTTTCTTT. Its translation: CASSMGNRGRTEAFF. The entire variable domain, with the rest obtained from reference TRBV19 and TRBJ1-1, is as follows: DGGITQSPKYLFRKEGQNVTLSCEQNLNHDAMYWYRQDPGQGLRLIYYSQIVNDFQKGDIAEGYSVSREKKESFPLTVTSAQKNPTAFYLCASSMGNRGRTEAFFGQGTRLTVV.

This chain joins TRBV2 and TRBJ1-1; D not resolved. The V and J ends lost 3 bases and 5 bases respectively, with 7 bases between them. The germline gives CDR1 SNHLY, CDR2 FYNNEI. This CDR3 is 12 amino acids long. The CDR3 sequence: CASSEAPTEAFF. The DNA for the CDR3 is TGTGCCAGCAGTGAGGCCCCAACTGAAGCTTTCTTT. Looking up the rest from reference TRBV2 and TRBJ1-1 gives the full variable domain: EPEVTQTPSHQVTQMGQEVILRCVPISNHLYFYWYRQILGQKVEFLVSFYNNEISEKSEIFDDQFSVERPDGSNFTLKIRSTKLEDSAMYFCASSEAPTEAFFGQGTRLTVV.

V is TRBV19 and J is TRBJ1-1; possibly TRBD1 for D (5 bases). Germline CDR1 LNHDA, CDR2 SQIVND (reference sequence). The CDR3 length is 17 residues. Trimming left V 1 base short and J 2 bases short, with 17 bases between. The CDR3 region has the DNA TGTGCCAGTAGTATAGGGAGAGTCGACAGCAATAACACTGAAGCTTTCTTT. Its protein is CASSIGRVDSNNTEAFF.

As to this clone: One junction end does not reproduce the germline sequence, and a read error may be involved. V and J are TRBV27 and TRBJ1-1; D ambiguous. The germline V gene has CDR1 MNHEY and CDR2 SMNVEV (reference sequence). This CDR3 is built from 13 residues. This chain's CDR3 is CASRHNLNTEAFF. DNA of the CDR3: TGCGCCAGCAGGCACAATTTGAACACTGAAGCTTTCTTT.

As DNA, the CDR3 is TGTGCCAGCAGCACAAGGGACAGAGAGTACGAGCAGTACTTC. Protein: CASSTRDREYEQYF. The chain recombines TRBV27 with TRBJ2-7; 7 bases line up with TRBD1. Germline lookup yields CDR1 MNHEY and CDR2 SMNVEV (reference sequence). V gave up 6 bases and J gave up 4 bases; unmatched junction bases: 9. The CDR3 runs 14 residues.

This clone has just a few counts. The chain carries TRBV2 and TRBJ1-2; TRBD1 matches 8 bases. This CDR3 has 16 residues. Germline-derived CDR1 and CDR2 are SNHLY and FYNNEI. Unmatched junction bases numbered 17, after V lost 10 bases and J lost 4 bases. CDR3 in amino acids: CATLGSGGRTGYGYTF. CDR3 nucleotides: TGTGCCACCCTGGGGTCAGGGGGCAGAACCGGCTATGGCTACACCTTC.

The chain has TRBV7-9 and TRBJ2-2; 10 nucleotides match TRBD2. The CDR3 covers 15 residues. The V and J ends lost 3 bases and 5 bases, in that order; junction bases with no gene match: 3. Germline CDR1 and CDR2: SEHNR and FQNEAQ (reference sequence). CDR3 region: CASSFQREGTGELFF. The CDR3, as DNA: TGTGCCAGCAGCTTTCAGCGGGAGGGAACCGGGGAGCTGTTTTTT.